This T cell receptor (beta chain) was captured in a study of blood T cell repertoires in COVID-19. On the study more broadly: T cells, B-cell-depleted T cells, or PBMCs supplied cDNA or gDNA.

The length of the CDR3 is 14 residues. CDR1 is LGHDT, CDR2 YNNKEL, per germline (reference sequence). Trimming took 6 bases from V and 5 from J, leaving 16 bases between them. Sequencing was performed with immunoSEQ multiplex PCR; in TCRdb, only in-frame clones are kept and a portion is missing. The table has about 140,000 clones, around nine tenths seen once; the top ten hold over 1.5%. Sequencing input: peripheral blood. The source of this sequence is a woman in her sixties with acute or convalescent COVID-19. V is TRBV3-1 (or the pseudogene TRBV3-2) and J is TRBJ1-2; a possible D gene is TRBD1 (6 bases). The CDR3, as DNA: TGTGCCAGCAGTCTTCGGACAGAGGGATATGGCTACACCTTC. Translating gives CASSLRTEGYGYTF.